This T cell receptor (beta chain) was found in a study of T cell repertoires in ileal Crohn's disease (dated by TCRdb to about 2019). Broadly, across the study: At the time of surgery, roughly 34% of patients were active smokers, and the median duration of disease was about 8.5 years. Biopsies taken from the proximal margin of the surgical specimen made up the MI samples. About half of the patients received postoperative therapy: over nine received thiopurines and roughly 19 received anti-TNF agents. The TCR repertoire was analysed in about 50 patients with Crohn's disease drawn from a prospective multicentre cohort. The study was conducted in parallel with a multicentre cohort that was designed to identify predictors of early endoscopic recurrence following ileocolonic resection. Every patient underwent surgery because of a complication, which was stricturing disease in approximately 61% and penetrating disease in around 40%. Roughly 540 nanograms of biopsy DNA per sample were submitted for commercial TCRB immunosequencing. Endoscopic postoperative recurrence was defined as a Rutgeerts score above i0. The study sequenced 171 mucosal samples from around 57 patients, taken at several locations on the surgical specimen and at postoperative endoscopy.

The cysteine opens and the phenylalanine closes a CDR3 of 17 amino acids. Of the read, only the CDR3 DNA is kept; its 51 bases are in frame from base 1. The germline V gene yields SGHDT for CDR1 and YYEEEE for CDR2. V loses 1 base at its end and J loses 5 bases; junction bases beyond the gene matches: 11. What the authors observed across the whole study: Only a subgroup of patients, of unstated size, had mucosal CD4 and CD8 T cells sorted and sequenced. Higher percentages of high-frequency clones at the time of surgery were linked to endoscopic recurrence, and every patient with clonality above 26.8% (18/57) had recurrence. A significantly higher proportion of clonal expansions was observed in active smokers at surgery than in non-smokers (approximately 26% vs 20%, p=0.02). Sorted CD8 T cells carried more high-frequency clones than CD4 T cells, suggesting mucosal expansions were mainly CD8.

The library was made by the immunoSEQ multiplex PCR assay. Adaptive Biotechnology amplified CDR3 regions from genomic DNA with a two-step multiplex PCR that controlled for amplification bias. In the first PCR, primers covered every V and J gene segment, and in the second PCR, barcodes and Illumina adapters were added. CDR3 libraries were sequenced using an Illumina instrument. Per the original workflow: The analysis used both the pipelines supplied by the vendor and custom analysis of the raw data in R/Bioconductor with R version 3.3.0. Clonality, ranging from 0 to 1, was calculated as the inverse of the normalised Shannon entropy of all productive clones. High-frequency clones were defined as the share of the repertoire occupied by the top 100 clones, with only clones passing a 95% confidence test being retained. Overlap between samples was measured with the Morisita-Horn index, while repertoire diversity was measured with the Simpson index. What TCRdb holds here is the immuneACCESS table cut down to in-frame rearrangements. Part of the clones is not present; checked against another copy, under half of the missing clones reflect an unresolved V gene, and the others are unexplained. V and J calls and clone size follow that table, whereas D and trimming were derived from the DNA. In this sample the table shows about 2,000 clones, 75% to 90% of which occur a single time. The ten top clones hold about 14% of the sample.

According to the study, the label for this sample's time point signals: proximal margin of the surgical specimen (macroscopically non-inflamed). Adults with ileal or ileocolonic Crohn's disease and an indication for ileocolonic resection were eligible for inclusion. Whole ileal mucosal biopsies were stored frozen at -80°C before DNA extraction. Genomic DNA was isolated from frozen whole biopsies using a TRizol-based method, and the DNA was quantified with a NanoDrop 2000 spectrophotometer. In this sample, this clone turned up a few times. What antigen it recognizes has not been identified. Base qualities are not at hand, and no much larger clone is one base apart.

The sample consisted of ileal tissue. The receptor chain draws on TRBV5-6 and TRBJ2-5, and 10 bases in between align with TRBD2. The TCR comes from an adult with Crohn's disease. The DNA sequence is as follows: TGTGCCAGCAGCTTGAGCATTCCTAGCGGGGGACGTGAGACCCAGTACTTC. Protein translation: CASSLSIPSGGRETQYF.